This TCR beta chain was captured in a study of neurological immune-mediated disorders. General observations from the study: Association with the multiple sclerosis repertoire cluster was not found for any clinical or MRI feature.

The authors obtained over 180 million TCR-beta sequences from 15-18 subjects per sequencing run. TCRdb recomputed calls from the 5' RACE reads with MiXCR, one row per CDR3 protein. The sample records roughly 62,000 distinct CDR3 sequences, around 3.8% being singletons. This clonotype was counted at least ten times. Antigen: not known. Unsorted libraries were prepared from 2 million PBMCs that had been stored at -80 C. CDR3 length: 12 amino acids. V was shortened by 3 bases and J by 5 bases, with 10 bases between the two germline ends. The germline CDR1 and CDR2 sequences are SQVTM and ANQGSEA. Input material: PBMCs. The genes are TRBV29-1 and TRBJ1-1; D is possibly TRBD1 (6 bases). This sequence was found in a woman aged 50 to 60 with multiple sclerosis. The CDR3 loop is CSVETGRTEAFF. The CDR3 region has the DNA TGCAGCGTTGAGACAGGAAGGACTGAAGCTTTCTTT.